These 27 T cell receptor beta chains were all obtained from the same sample, sequenced in a study of shared T cell receptors in the human thymus. Assay used: immunoSEQ multiplex PCR; TCRdb lists only in-frame clones, some missing. This table has hundreds of thousands of clones, around 87% appearing once. These data also formed part of another study, on human thymus T cells.

Sequences were obtained from thymocytes. The receptors shown here come from a boy under two years old with a congenital heart defect.

V usage is TRBV29-1 and J usage is TRBJ2-3; perhaps TRBD2 as D (6 bases). The germline CDR1 and CDR2 sequences are SQVTM and ANQGSEA. The V end was cut by 7 bases, the J end by 1 base, with 15 bases between. CDR3 length: 14 residues. CDR3 residues: CSGRLEGGTDTQYF. CDR3 sequence (DNA): TGCAGCGGCCGACTAGAAGGGGGCACAGATACGCAGTATTTT.

The V and J genes are TRBV7-2 and TRBJ2-7; TRBD2 matches 11 bases. Trimming at V came to 4 bases and at J to 3 bases, leaving 8 bases not matched to a gene. The CDR3 is 16 amino acids. Germline assignment: CDR1 SGHTA and CDR2 FQGNSA. Here the CDR3 DNA reads TGTGCCAGCAGCTCAATAGCGGGAGGGATTAACTACGAGCAGTACTTC. Protein product: CASSSIAGGINYEQYF.

This clone has a handful of counts. The chain joins TRBV6-6 to TRBJ1-2; 8 bases are a match to TRBD1. The ends lost 7 bases at V and 3 bases at J; junction bases unmatched: 10. From germline, CDR1 is MNHNY and CDR2 SVGAGI (reference sequence). The CDR3 spans 15 residues. The CDR3 protein is CASNLQGEVDYGYTF. CDR3 sequence (DNA): TGTGCCAGCAACCTACAGGGGGAAGTGGACTATGGCTACACCTTC.

The chain links TRBV6-5 to TRBJ1-1; possible D gene TRBD1, 6 bases. CDR3 length: 15 amino acids. The germline gives CDR1 MNHEY, CDR2 SVGAGI. The germline V and J ends were trimmed by 1 base and 1 base, with 10 bases remaining between them. CDR3 amino acids: CASSYYSGANTEAFF. CDR3 nucleotides: TGTGCCAGCAGTTACTATTCAGGGGCGAACACTGAAGCTTTCTTT.

V is TRBV5-4 and J is TRBJ2-5, with 7 bases aligning to TRBD2. V was pared by 3 bases and J by 4 bases, with 12 bases of the junction left unmatched. The CDR3 is 16 amino acids. Germline V gene sequence: CDR1 SGHNT, CDR2 YYREEE (reference sequence). The CDR3: CASSSGGGLEGETQYF. In DNA form, the CDR3 reads TGTGCCAGCAGCTCGGGAGGCGGACTAGAGGGAGAGACCCAGTACTTC. The complete variable domain, with remaining parts taken from reference TRBV5-4 and TRBJ2-5, reads ETGVTQSPTHLIKTRGQQVTLRCSSQSGHNTVSWYQQALGQGPQFIFQYYREEENGRGNFPPRFSGLQFPNYSSELNVNALELDDSALYLCASSSGGGLEGETQYFGPGTRLLVL.

This clone has only a few counts. The chain joins TRBV4-1 to TRBJ1-2; TRBD1 agrees at 9 bases. V lost 3 bases and J lost 10; bases outside the gene matches: 9. The CDR3 has 14 amino acids. The germline gives CDR1 MGHRA, CDR2 YSYEKL. The CDR3 region is CASSHGDRAGAYTF. The DNA for the CDR3 is TGCGCCAGCAGCCATGGGGACAGGGCAGGCGCCTACACCTTC.

This clone has a single count. The chain has TRBV15 and TRBJ2-5; 7 nucleotides line up with TRBD2. The end of the DNA fits TRBJ2-7 better, so the J call may be wrong. CDR1 is LNHNV, CDR2 YYDKDF, per germline (reference sequence). The CDR3 contains 13 residues. CDR3 in amino acids: CATSRREPYEQYF. The CDR3 DNA is TGTGCCACCAGCAGGCGGGAGCCCTACGAGCAGTACTTC.

The chain couples TRBV6-1 to TRBJ2-7; D not certain. The germline CDR1 and CDR2 sequences are MNHNS and SASEGT. The V gene lost 2 bases and the J gene lost 2 bases, with 10 bases spanning the gap. The CDR3 consists of 14 residues. The CDR3 is CASSESGQAYEQYF. The CDR3 DNA follows: TGTGCCAGCAGTGAATCTGGGCAGGCCTACGAGCAGTACTTC.

The chain has TRBV30 and TRBJ1-1; no clear D gene. V was shortened by 2 bases and J by 1 base, with 14 bases between the two germline ends. The CDR3 is made up of 15 amino acids. Germline CDR1 reads GTSNPN; CDR2 reads SVGIG (reference sequence). The CDR3 sequence is CAWSPVPRSNTEAFF. For the CDR3, the DNA is TGTGCCTGGAGTCCCGTTCCGCGGTCGAACACTGAAGCTTTCTTT.

This clone appeared once. The chain uses TRBV1 and TRBJ1-5; the table's D call TRBD1 went unverified against the DNA. TRBV1 is noted as a pseudogene. This CDR3 region has 16 residues. The CDR3 sequence is CTSSQRTGALNQPQHF. In DNA, the CDR3 is TGCACCAGCAGCCAGAGGACAGGGGCTCTCAATCAGCCCCAGCATTTT.

The chain uses TRBV4-1 and TRBJ1-2; no reliable D call. The CDR3 has 15 amino acids. CDR1 and CDR2 (germline): MGHRA, YSYEKL. Trimming took 4 bases from V and 4 from J, leaving 16 bases between them. The CDR3 region is CASSRRGEGSYGYTF. The CDR3 DNA follows: TGCGCCAGCAGCCGGCGCGGGGAGGGTAGCTATGGCTACACCTTC.

The chain is built from TRBV5-1 and TRBJ1-1; TRBD1 matches at 9 bases. There are 12 residues in the CDR3. Losses at the gene ends were 3 bases for V and 10 bases for J; bases not matched to a gene: 4. CDR1 and CDR2 from the germline V gene are SGHRS and YFSETQ. The CDR3 protein is CASSWTGEAAFF. The CDR3 nucleotides read TGCGCCAGCAGCTGGACAGGGGAGGCAGCTTTCTTT.

This clone turned up a few times. The chain joins TRBV2 to TRBJ1-2; 8 nucleotides align to TRBD1. CDR1 SNHLY and CDR2 FYNNEI come from the germline V gene. After removal of 10 bases from V and 5 bases from J, the junction contained 15 bases not matched to a gene. This CDR3 spans 15 amino acids. CDR3 sequence reads: CANWDRIRGLYGYTF. CDR3 nucleotide sequence: TGTGCCAACTGGGACAGGATTCGGGGTTTGTATGGCTACACCTTC.

The V and J genes are TRBV5-1 and TRBJ2-7; D perhaps matches TRBD1 (6 bases). CDR1 and CDR2 from the germline V gene are SGHRS and YFSETQ. The CDR3 is made up of 14 amino acids. The V gene lost 6 bases and the J gene lost 2 bases, with 15 bases spanning the gap. The CDR3 coding sequence is TGCGCCAGCAAAGTGGGACAAGCAGCCTACGAGCAGTACTTC. It specifies CASKVGQAAYEQYF.

The chain carries TRBV4-1 and TRBJ1-2; 12 bases line up with TRBD1. The germline gives CDR1 MGHRA, CDR2 YSYEKL. The CDR3 has 16 residues. The V gene end was trimmed by 0 bases and the J gene end by 7 bases; junction bases not matched to a gene: 6. The CDR3 is CASSQDRDRGRSGYTF. The CDR3 nucleotides are TGCGCCAGCAGCCAAGATCGGGACAGGGGGCGGAGTGGCTACACCTTC.

CDR3 protein: CASSSDRFNEKLFF. CDR3 DNA sequence: TGTGCCAGCAGCTCGGACAGGTTTAATGAAAAACTGTTTTTT. The chain carries TRBV7-2 and TRBJ1-4, with 7 bases identical to TRBD1. The V and J ends lost 4 bases and 4 bases, in that order; junction bases with no gene match: 3. Germline V gives CDR1 SGHTA, CDR2 FQGNSA. The CDR3 contains 14 residues.

DNA of the CDR3: TGTGCCAGCAGCCTTCCTGCCGGGACTATACACAATGAGCAGTTCTTC. Translation gives CASSLPAGTIHNEQFF. This rearrangement joins TRBV14 to TRBJ2-1; 7 bases align to TRBD2. This CDR3 spans 16 amino acids. J lost 5 bases, V lost 4 bases, and 11 bases had no gene match. From germline, CDR1 is SGHDN and CDR2 FVKESK. The full variable domain, with the rest looked up from reference TRBV14 and TRBJ2-1, is EAGVTQFPSHSVIEKGQTVTLRCDPISGHDNLYWYRRVMGKEIKFLLHFVKESKQDESGMPNNRFLAERTGGTYSTLKVQPAELEDSGVYFCASSLPAGTIHNEQFFGPGTRLTVL.

The V and J genes are TRBV6-4 and TRBJ1-5; weak D call: TRBD1 (5 bases). Trimming took 3 bases from V and 1 from J, leaving 19 bases between them. Per germline, CDR1 MRHNA and CDR2 SNTAGT. The CDR3 covers 18 residues. In DNA form, the CDR3 reads TGTGCCAGCAGTGAGAGGGAGGAGGGGATATCAAGCAATCAGCCCCAGCATTTT. Encoded protein: CASSEREEGISSNQPQHF.

The V gene is TRBV9, the J gene TRBJ1-2; 7 bases fit TRBD1. This CDR3 contains 16 residues. V was pared by 4 bases and J by 4 bases, with 13 bases of the junction left unmatched. Germline V gene data show CDR1 as SGDLS and CDR2 as YYNGEE. DNA for the CDR3: TGTGCCAGCAGCCCCCAGGGACAGACCTTTCCCTATGGCTACACCTTC. This codes for CASSPQGQTFPYGYTF.

This chain links TRBV6-5 with TRBJ2-1; D perhaps matches TRBD1 (6 bases). The CDR3 covers 15 residues. V lost 4 bases and J lost 0, with 10 bases in between. The germline V gene has CDR1 MNHEY and CDR2 SVGAGI. DNA of the CDR3: TGTGCCAGCAGTTCCACAGGGAGCTCCTACAATGAGCAGTTCTTC. It yields the protein CASSSTGSSYNEQFF.

V and J are TRBV6-1 and TRBJ2-7, with 8 bases aligning to TRBD1. The CDR3 is made up of 12 amino acids. V trimming: 7 bases; J trimming: 5 bases; junction bases outside the gene matches: 4. Germline CDR1 is MNHNS and CDR2 is SASEGT. For the CDR3, the DNA is TGTGCCAGCATGGGGACAGGTAACGAGCAGTACTTC. This encodes CASMGTGNEQYF.

This rearrangement joins TRBV5-1 to TRBJ1-2; possible D gene TRBD1, 5 bases. V was clipped by 4 bases and J by 5 bases, with 27 bases between them. Germline values: CDR1 SGHRS, CDR2 YFSETQ. This CDR3 has 18 amino acids. CDR3 protein: CASSPEDDSQAVLYGYTF. CDR3 nucleotide sequence: TGCGCCAGCAGCCCAGAAGACGACAGCCAGGCCGTACTTTATGGCTACACCTTC.

The chain couples TRBV4-3 to TRBJ2-1; TRBD2 is a possible D gene (6 bases). The CDR3 loop spans 19 amino acids. From germline, CDR1 is LGHNA and CDR2 YSLEER. The ends were cut back, 0 bases at V and 0 bases at J, with 18 bases in the middle. In DNA, the CDR3 is TGCGCCAGCAGCCAAGATTCCATCAGGGAGGCCTCCTCCTACAATGAGCAGTTCTTC. The encoded protein is CASSQDSIREASSYNEQFF.

V is TRBV19 and J is TRBJ1-4; D remains unclear. CDR1 and CDR2 (germline): LNHDA, SQIVND (reference sequence). V was shortened by 6 bases and J by 8 bases, with 13 bases between the two germline ends. CDR3 length equals 13 residues. CDR3 nucleotide sequence: TGTGCCAGTAGCCAGATCGTTTGGGAAAAACTGTTTTTT. This gives the protein CASSQIVWEKLFF.

The rearrangement uses TRBV28 and TRBJ1-3; 7 bases are shared with TRBD1. The V and J ends lost 2 bases and 4 bases, in that order; junction bases with no gene match: 5. The germline V gene has CDR1 MDHEN and CDR2 SYDVKM. The CDR3 is 15 residues long. In nucleotides, the CDR3 is TGTGCCAGCAGTTTAAACCCACAGGGGGGAAACACCATATATTTT. Its protein is CASSLNPQGGNTIYF.

The V and J genes are TRBV18 and TRBJ2-7; no clear D gene. CDR3 length: 14 amino acids. Per the germline V gene, CDR1 is KGHSH and CDR2 is LQKENI. V lost 4 bases, J lost 1 base, and 11 bases lay in between. CDR3 protein: CASSLAPGSYEQYF. CDR3 bases: TGTGCCAGCTCACTCGCCCCAGGATCCTACGAGCAGTACTTC.

J is TRBJ2-1 and V is TRBV29-1; D call uncertain. This CDR3 has 15 amino acids. Deletions cut 0 bases from V and 0 bases from J, with 9 bases between. CDR1 and CDR2 (germline): SQVTM, ANQGSEA. The CDR3 DNA reads TGCAGCGTTGAAGAGGCGGCTAGCTCCTACAATGAGCAGTTCTTC. Its protein is CSVEEAASSYNEQFF.